These T cell receptor beta chains were read from a single sample in a study of blood T cells in healthy people across ages. TCRdb recomputed calls from the 5' RACE reads with MiXCR, one row per CDR3 protein. This sample has 700,000 or so distinct CDR3 sequences; 22% occur once, and the top ten carry roughly 22%. The sequenced material came from blood. Receptor source: a man between 65 and 85 years old in good health. The conserved cysteine and the conserved F or W are not part of the CDR3 here. Rows give clone size only sometimes, using once, few, many, or a class for an expanded clone.

TRBJ1-1	.	TRBV7-6	ASSFPEGRCTEAF
TRBJ2-2	.	TRBV3-1	ASSPSTSGTGELF
TRBJ1-6	few	TRBV20-1	SARETGQYNSPLH
TRBJ2-3	few	TRBV10-3	AISGYADTQY
TRBJ2-1	few	TRBV11-2	ASSLDLDNNEQF
TRBJ2-3	.	TRBV6-4	ASSDIAVVAGRNTQY
TRBJ1-4	.	TRBV20-1	SARTGTITTNEKLF
TRBJ1-5	.	TRBV24-1	ATSDPRSKQPQH
TRBJ2-1	few	TRBV9	ASSVAIDEQF
TRBJ1-6	.	TRBV20-1	SATYRGPNSPLH
TRBJ2-5	few	TRBV18	ASSSGFQETQY
TRBJ1-2	few	TRBV29-1	SAAGGDGYT
.	.	TRBV2	ATKGLAGGNEQF
TRBJ1-6	few	TRBV5-5	ASSKGQGSNSPLH
TRBJ1-2	.	TRBV5-1	ASSLYDNYGYT